A single sample gave rise to the 17 T cell receptor beta chains below, sequenced in a study of blood T cell repertoires in COVID-19. Method: immunoSEQ multiplex PCR; TCRdb's copy keeps in-frame clones and lacks some. The repertoire includes fewer than 130,000 clones, 82% of them detected once, and approximately 17% sits in the top ten. Sequencing was carried out using peripheral blood. The receptors come from a woman aged 60 to 75 with acute or convalescent COVID-19.

This clone was recorded only once. The rearrangement joins TRBV9 to TRBJ2-3, with 10 bases lining up with TRBD2. Germline trimming cut 4 bases from V and 0 bases from J; bases unmatched to any gene: 11. From germline, CDR1 is SGDLS and CDR2 YYNGEE. The CDR3 is 18 amino acids. CDR3: CASSPRSSGGPSTDTQYF. The CDR3 DNA reads TGTGCCAGCAGCCCCCGATCTAGCGGGGGTCCTAGCACAGATACGCAGTATTTT.

CDR3 protein: CASSPGTVEAFF. The CDR3 nucleotides read TGTGCCAGCAGCCCCGGGACAGTCGAGGCTTTCTTT. The genes are TRBV7-9 and TRBJ1-1; 7 bases line up with TRBD1. V gave up 5 bases and J gave up 11 bases; unmatched junction bases: 8. The CDR3 runs 12 residues. From germline, CDR1 is SEHNR and CDR2 FQNEAQ (reference sequence).

The chain uses TRBV5-1 and TRBJ2-3; TRBD1 matches 10 bases. This CDR3 has 17 residues. In germline, CDR1 is SGHRS, CDR2 YFSETQ. J lost 0 bases, V lost 4 bases, and 8 bases had no gene match. CDR3 coding DNA: TGCGCCAGCAGCCAACTATCGGGACAGGGGAGCACAGATACGCAGTATTTT. Its translation is CASSQLSGQGSTDTQYF.

V usage is TRBV9 and J usage is TRBJ1-2; D possibly corresponds to TRBD1 (6 bases). Germline V CDR1 and CDR2: SGDLS, YYNGEE. The CDR3 extends over 13 amino acids. The V gene lost 0 bases and the J gene lost 6 bases, with 9 bases spanning the gap. CDR3 amino acids: CASSVEPGDGYTF. The CDR3 DNA sequence: TGTGCCAGCAGCGTAGAGCCAGGGGATGGCTACACCTTC.

This chain connects TRBV19 to TRBJ2-2; possible D gene TRBD2, 5 bases. The CDR3 covers 13 residues. The V gene's germline CDR1 is LNHDA and CDR2 SQIVND (reference sequence). V was trimmed by 5 bases and J by 3 bases, leaving 7 bases between them. CDR3 amino acids: CASSPGYTGELFF. CDR3 coding DNA: TGTGCCAGTAGTCCGGGATACACCGGGGAGCTGTTTTTT.

The chain couples TRBV20-1 to TRBJ1-3; D is possibly TRBD1 (6 bases). V gave up 3 bases and J gave up 4 bases, with 16 bases separating them. Germline V gives CDR1 DFQATT, CDR2 SNEGSKA (reference sequence). The length of the CDR3 is 15 residues. The CDR3 DNA reads TGCAGTGCTAGTGGGGCAGGGGATCAGGGAAACACCATATATTTT. Translated, it gives CSASGAGDQGNTIYF.

V usage is TRBV12-3 or TRBV12-4 and J usage is TRBJ1-2; 9 positions match TRBD1. V lost 5 bases and J lost 8; bases outside the gene matches: 6. The CDR3 spans 13 residues. The CDR3 DNA follows: TGTGCCAGCAGTCCCGGGACAGGGAGCGGCTACACCTTC. It specifies CASSPGTGSGYTF.

This chain links TRBV19 with TRBJ2-7; TRBD1 matches 9 bases. V was pared by 6 bases and J by 3 bases, with 3 bases of the junction left unmatched. This CDR3 has 13 amino acids. From germline, CDR1 is LNHDA and CDR2 SQIVND (reference sequence). The DNA for the CDR3 is TGTGCCAGTAGACAGGGGGCCGACTACGAGCAGTACTTC. Protein sequence: CASRQGADYEQYF. Based on the CDR3 plus reference TRBV19 and TRBJ2-7, the full variable domain is DGGITQSPKYLFRKEGQNVTLSCEQNLNHDAMYWYRQDPGQGLRLIYYSQIVNDFQKGDIAEGYSVSREKKESFPLTVTSAQKNPTAFYLCASRQGADYEQYFGPGTRLTVT.

The V gene is TRBV2, the J gene TRBJ1-3; D is possibly TRBD1 (5 bases). Germline V gene data show CDR1 as SNHLY and CDR2 as FYNNEI. V gave up 8 bases and J gave up 4 bases, with 21 bases separating them. The CDR3 covers 16 residues. CDR3 nucleotide sequence: TGTGCCAGCCGCCAGACGGGACTCTCGGGAGGAAACACCATATATTTT. Protein product: CASRQTGLSGGNTIYF.

This clone was counted between two and nine times. The chain has TRBV7-9 and TRBJ2-5; 8 nucleotides agree with TRBD2. Trimming at V came to 5 bases and at J to 4 bases, leaving 15 bases not matched to a gene. This CDR3 has 17 amino acids. Looked up from germline, CDR1 is SEHNR and CDR2 is FQNEAQ (reference sequence). The CDR3 coding sequence is TGTGCCAGCAGCCCTAATTCGGGAGGGGGATTAGGAGAGACCCAGTACTTC. The encoded protein is CASSPNSGGGLGETQYF.

A single count supports this clone. The V gene is TRBV30, the J gene TRBJ1-1, with D possibly matching TRBD1 (5 bases). The CDR3 contains 13 residues. Trimming removed 0 bases from V and 10 bases from J, with 15 bases in between. CDR1 and CDR2 from the germline V gene are GTSNPN and SVGIG (reference sequence). The CDR3 sequence is CAWSVTGGGSAFF. CDR3 sequence (DNA): TGTGCCTGGAGTGTGACTGGGGGAGGATCAGCTTTCTTT. Based on the CDR3 plus reference TRBV30 and TRBJ1-1, the full variable domain is SQTIHQWPATLVQPVGSPLSLECTVEGTSNPNLYWYRQAAGRGLQLLFYSVGIGQISSEVPQNLSASRPQDRQFILSSKKLLLSDSGFYLCAWSVTGGGSAFFGQGTRLTVV.

Comment on this clone: The sample has other DNA sequences that encode this CDR3 too. This chain links TRBV9 with TRBJ1-1; D might be TRBD1 (5 bases). The CDR3 is 14 residues long. Trimming removed 2 bases at V and 0 bases at J, with 8 bases between. Germline loops: CDR1 SGDLS, CDR2 YYNGEE. This chain's CDR3 is CASSVDNLNTEAFF. CDR3 nucleotides: TGTGCCAGCAGCGTGGACAACCTGAACACTGAAGCTTTCTTT. The full variable domain, completed using reference TRBV9 and TRBJ1-1, is DSGVTQTPKHLITATGQRVTLRCSPRSGDLSVYWYQQSLDQGLQFLIQYYNGEERAKGNILERFSAQQFPDLHSELNLSSLELGDSALYFCASSVDNLNTEAFFGQGTRLTVV.

V usage is TRBV7-2 and J usage is TRBJ1-3, with D possibly being TRBD1 (5 bases). CDR1 and CDR2 (germline): SGHTA, FQGNSA. The CDR3 sequence is 15 residues long. The germline V and J ends were trimmed by 5 bases and 2 bases, with 13 bases remaining between them. The CDR3 DNA follows: TGTGCCAGCAGCCCGGACACGTCCGCTGGAAACACCATATATTTT. It specifies CASSPDTSAGNTIYF.

V is TRBV4-3 and J is TRBJ1-3; D is ambiguous. This CDR3 is built from 16 residues. Germline V gene data show CDR1 as LGHNA and CDR2 as YSLEER. Trimming removed 0 bases from V and 0 bases from J, with 9 bases in between. The CDR3 DNA reads as TGCGCCAGCAGCCAAGATTGGCTGAACTCTGGAAACACCATATATTTT. Its translation is CASSQDWLNSGNTIYF.

The chain recombines TRBV3-1 (or the pseudogene TRBV3-2) with TRBJ2-1, with TRBD2 as a possible D gene (5 bases). The CDR3 runs 13 residues. With 0 bases removed from V and 13 bases from J, the gap between germline ends came to 13 bases. In germline, CDR1 is LGHDT, CDR2 YNNKEL (reference sequence). The CDR3 DNA follows: TGTGCCAGCAGCCAAGATCGGCGGGCCCCACAGTTCTTC. Its protein product is CASSQDRRAPQFF.

V and J are TRBV2 and TRBJ1-2; D perhaps matches TRBD1 (5 bases). The V gene's germline CDR1 is SNHLY and CDR2 FYNNEI. V was pared by 2 bases and J by 2 bases, with 18 bases between. The CDR3 is 17 residues long. The CDR3 coding sequence is TGTGCCAGCAGTGAATTAGTGTATGGGGGGGAGAACTATGGCTACACCTTC. Translation: CASSELVYGGENYGYTF.

This rearrangement joins TRBV11-1 to TRBJ2-5; D perhaps matches TRBD1 (6 bases). Germline V CDR1 and CDR2: SGHAT, FQDESV (reference sequence). Between the trimmed V and J ends, which lost 4 bases and 7 bases, there was a span of 19 bases. The CDR3 contains 15 residues. The CDR3 sequence is CASSSNRATGGTQYF. The CDR3 bases are TGTGCCAGCAGCTCAAACAGGGCCACAGGAGGGACCCAGTACTTC. Looking up the rest from reference TRBV11-1 and TRBJ2-5 gives the full variable domain: EAEVAQSPRYKITEKSQAVAFWCDPISGHATLYWYRQILGQGPELLVQFQDESVVDDSQLPKDRFSAERLKGVDSTLKIQPAELGDSAMYLCASSSNRATGGTQYFGPGTRLLVL.